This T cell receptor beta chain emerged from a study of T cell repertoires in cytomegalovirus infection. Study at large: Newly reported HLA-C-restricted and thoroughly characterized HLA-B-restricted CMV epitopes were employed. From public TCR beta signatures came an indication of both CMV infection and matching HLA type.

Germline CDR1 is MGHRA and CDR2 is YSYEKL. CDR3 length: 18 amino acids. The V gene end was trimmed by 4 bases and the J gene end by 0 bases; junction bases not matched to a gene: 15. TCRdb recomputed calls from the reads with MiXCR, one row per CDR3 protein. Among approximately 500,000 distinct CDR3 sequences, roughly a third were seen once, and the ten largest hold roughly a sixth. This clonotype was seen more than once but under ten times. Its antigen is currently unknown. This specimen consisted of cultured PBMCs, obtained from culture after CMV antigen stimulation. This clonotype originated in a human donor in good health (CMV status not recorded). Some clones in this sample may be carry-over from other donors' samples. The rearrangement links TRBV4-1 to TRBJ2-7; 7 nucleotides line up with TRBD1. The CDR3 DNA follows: TGCGCCAGCAGCCTCACTTACCCGGTGGGGACAGTCTCCTACGAGCAGTACTTC. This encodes CASSLTYPVGTVSYEQYF.